This T cell receptor (beta chain) is from a study of follicular helper T cells after annual influenza vaccination. Findings and limits, study-wide: ICOS+CD38+ cTfh clonality tracked population frequency, and its change tracked circulating plasmablast change.

The table came from immunoSEQ multiplex PCR; TCRdb's copy has only in-frame clones and leaves some out. Here the sample spans thousands of clones, 88% being singletons. Notes on this clone: The antigen is not known.

Regarding time point: 2015-2016 season, 7 days after influenza vaccination. Between roughly 35 and 110 mL of blood was drawn per time point. CDR1 and CDR2 from the germline V gene are SGHDT and YYEEEE. This CDR3 has 15 residues. With 4 bases removed from V and 5 bases from J, the gap between germline ends came to 18 bases. Specimen: CXCR5+ CD38- circulating T follicular helper cells from blood, collected 7 days after influenza vaccination. Subset given: circulating Tfh, non-naive CD4+CXCR5+PD-1+ (ICOS+CD38+ or ICOS-CD38-). The V and J genes are TRBV5-6 and TRBJ2-5, with TRBD1 as a possible D gene (5 bases). The sequence derives from an adult who received the influenza vaccine. CDR3 bases: TGTGCCAGCAGCCCGTTGGGCAGGGCGCGGGAGACCCAGTACTTC. It translates to CASSPLGRARETQYF.